These 8 T cell receptor beta chains were all obtained from the same sample, sequenced in a study of T-cell memory formation after mild COVID-19. TCRdb independently ran MiXCR on the 5' RACE reads; one entry per CDR3 protein. The data hold 400,000 to 500,000 distinct CDR3 sequences, with more than 15% observed a single time. Sequencing was done on a sample of PBMCs or a T cell subset sorted from them (not recorded which). These receptors were collected from a young man who had mild COVID-19 (a few samples of this study predate the infection). Cell type and time point are not known.

About this clonotype: With a much larger clone just one base away, this may be a read error. The chain links TRBV5-6 to TRBJ2-5, with TRBD2 matching 13 bases. V lost 3 bases, J lost 7 bases, and 0 bases stayed unmatched. This CDR3 contains 13 residues. CDR1 and CDR2 (germline): SGHDT, YYEEEE. The CDR3 is CASSWTSGGTQYF. The CDR3, as DNA: TGTGCCAGCAGCTGGACTAGCGGGGGGACCCAGTACTTC.

This clonotype has more than one count but fewer than ten. V is TRBV5-1 and J is TRBJ2-1; perhaps D is TRBD1 or TRBD2 (5 bases each). The CDR3 spans 19 residues. Germline CDR1 is SGHRS and CDR2 is YFSETQ. V dropped 4 bases and J dropped 3 bases, with 26 bases sitting between them. CDR3 bases: TGCGCCAGCAGCCGTGCTGTTTCCGGGACCCATGTTCACTACAATGAGCAGTTCTTC. This sequence encodes CASSRAVSGTHVHYNEQFF.

The rearrangement links TRBV27 to TRBJ2-7; 7 bases map to TRBD1. The CDR3 length is 14 residues. V trimming: 5 bases; J trimming: 1 base; junction bases outside the gene matches: 5. The germline V gene has CDR1 MNHEY and CDR2 SMNVEV (reference sequence). The CDR3 nucleotides are TGTGCCAGCAGTCTCGACAGGGATTCCTACGAGCAGTACGTC. It encodes CASSLDRDSYEQYV.

J is TRBJ1-1 and V is TRBV7-9; no reliable D call. Germline V gives CDR1 SEHNR, CDR2 FQNEAQ (reference sequence). The CDR3 loop spans 14 amino acids. Trimming pared 4 bases from V and 7 bases from J, leaving 16 bases between. CDR3: CASSYPLASDEAFF. CDR3 DNA sequence: TGTGCCAGCAGCTACCCGCTGGCCTCGGATGAAGCTTTCTTT.

V is TRBV12-3 or TRBV12-4 and J is TRBJ2-3; TRBD1 aligns across 12 bases. V shed 4 bases, J shed 4 bases, and the junction held 0 bases outside the gene matches. CDR3 size: 14 residues. In DNA form, the CDR3 reads TGTGCCAGCAGTTGGGACAGGGGGCCAGATACGCAGTATTTT. Its protein product is CASSWDRGPDTQYF.

This chain joins TRBV20-1 and TRBJ2-7; 9 bases map to TRBD1. The CDR3 runs to 15 residues. Trimming cost V 3 bases and J 5 bases; bases outside gene matches: 11. CDR1 and CDR2 from the germline V gene are DFQATT and SNEGSKA (reference sequence). The CDR3 DNA follows: TGCAGTGCTAGTGCCGGACAGGGGAGAATCCACGAGCAGTACGTC. It yields the protein CSASAGQGRIHEQYV.

The chain joins TRBV6-2 or TRBV6-3 to TRBJ1-1; D remains unclear. V was cut by 6 bases and J by 0 bases, with 8 bases left in between. The CDR3 has 13 residues. Germline lookup yields CDR1 MNHEY and CDR2 SVGEGT. The CDR3 DNA is TGTGCCAGCAGGACCTCGGTGAACACTGAAGCTTTCTTT. This codes for CASRTSVNTEAFF.

The chain joins TRBV20-1 to TRBJ2-2; 7 bases fit TRBD1. CDR3 length: 14 amino acids. The V gene end was trimmed by 4 bases and the J gene end by 1 base; junction bases not matched to a gene: 3. CDR1 is DFQATT and CDR2 is SNEGSKA in the germline V gene (reference sequence). The CDR3 bases are TGCAGTGCTAAAACAGGGGTGAACACCGGGGAGCTGTTTTTT. The encoded protein is CSAKTGVNTGELFF.